This TCR beta chain comes out of a study of shared clonotypes between healthy human individuals. Study-wide background: A donor's plate count was three for CD4 naive and three for CD4 memory; CD8 naive had two and CD8 memory one.

Measured with immunoSEQ multiplex PCR; TCRdb has only the in-frame clones, and not every one. The sample records around 990,000 clones, around three quarters being singletons. V was cut by 5 bases and J by 2 bases, with 12 bases left in between. From germline, CDR1 is MDHEN and CDR2 SYDVKM. The CDR3 is 14 residues long. The sequenced sample consisted of memory CD4+ T cells from PBMCs. Subset in this sample: CD45RA-negative fraction. The chain joins TRBV28 to TRBJ1-2; no firm D call. This TCR was recovered from a man between 18 and 29 years old in good health. Some clones in this sample may be carry-over from other donors' samples. The CDR3 here is CASSPGPENYGYTF. The CDR3 nucleotides read TGTGCCAGCAGTCCCGGACCAGAAAACTATGGCTACACCTTC.